These T cell receptor beta chains were read from a single sample in a study of siplizumab effects on memory and regulatory T cells. Produced via immunoSEQ multiplex PCR; TCRdb's table is partial and in-frame only. The table lists 100,000 or so clones, 80% to 95% of them singletons. Material: non-Treg CD4+ T cells sorted from blood. These receptors all come from a human donor in good health. Each CDR3 is given with its conserved first and last residue. A D gene is named only where the DNA matches it firmly. Clone sizes are given selectively: once, few, many, or a class where the clone is expanded.

TRBD2 TRBJ2-1 15 TRBV6-1 NA CASIPWREVSNEQFF TGTGCCAGCATCCCTTGGCGGGAGGTTTCCAATGAGCAGTTCTTC
NA TRBJ2-7 15 TRBV5-1 NA CASSEVGQSPYEQYF TGCGCCAGCAGCGAGGTAGGACAAAGCCCCTACGAGCAGTACTTC
NA TRBJ1-3 15 TRBV28 NA CASTSLQGSGNTIYF TGTGCCAGCACCTCTTTACAGGGATCTGGAAACACCATATATTTT
NA TRBJ1-2 13 TRBV12-5 NA CASGLVLEGGYTF TGTGCTAGTGGTTTGGTACTAGAGGGTGGCTACACCTTC
NA TRBJ2-3 14 TRBV19 NA CASRGVATTDTQYF TGTGCCAGTAGAGGAGTAGCGACCACAGATACGCAGTATTTT
NA TRBJ1-3 13 TRBV7-3 NA CASSRGSGNTIYF TGTGCCAGCAGCCGAGGTTCTGGAAACACCATATATTTT
NA TRBJ2-2 13 TRBV19 few CATSLVWAGELFF TGTGCCACTTCACTAGTGTGGGCCGGGGAGCTGTTTTTT
NA TRBJ2-7 13 TRBV6-1 NA CASSGHMHYEQYF TGTGCCAGCAGTGGACACATGCACTACGAGCAGTACTTC
NA TRBJ2-7 12 TRBV6-5 NA CASRDTTYEQYF TGTGCCAGCAGGGACACCACCTACGAGCAGTACTTC
NA TRBJ1-2 13 TRBV27 NA CASSPGSPYGYTF TGTGCCAGCAGTCCGGGGTCACCCTATGGCTACACCTTC
NA TRBJ1-1 12 TRBV6-1 NA CASSEHWGEAFF TGTGCCAGCAGTGAACATTGGGGTGAAGCTTTCTTT
NA TRBJ2-5 13 TRBV5-4 NA CASSFQDQETQYF TGTGCCAGCAGCTTTCAGGACCAAGAGACCCAGTACTTC
TRBD1 TRBJ2-7 16 TRBV14 NA CASSQDLGQETYEQYF TGTGCCAGCAGCCAAGATCTGGGACAGGAAACCTACGAGCAGTACTTC
TRBD2 TRBJ2-3 15 TRBV7-2 NA CASSLAGGPPDTQYF TGTGCCAGCAGCCTAGCGGGAGGGCCTCCCGATACGCAGTATTTT
TRBD1 TRBJ1-2 14 TRBV10-3 NA CAISVQGAYYGYTF TGTGCCATCAGTGTACAGGGGGCCTACTATGGCTACACCTTC
NA TRBJ2-1 12 TRBV10-3 NA CAIGRVSNEQFF TGTGCCATAGGCCGGGTATCCAATGAGCAGTTCTTC
NA TRBJ1-4 13 TRBV30 NA CACSGLGHEKLFF TGTGCCTGTTCGGGTTTGGGACATGAAAAACTGTTTTTT
TRBD1 TRBJ1-5 16 TRBV4-1 NA CASSQLSGTGTQPQHF TGCGCCAGCAGCCAATTATCCGGGACAGGGACTCAGCCCCAGCATTTT
NA TRBJ1-1 13 TRBV10-3 NA CAISPDKNTEAFF TGTGCCATCAGTCCTGACAAGAACACTGAAGCTTTCTTT
NA TRBJ2-3 14 TRBV13 NA CASSFNMGTDTQYF TGTGCCAGCAGCTTTAATATGGGGACCGATACGCAGTATTTT
NA TRBJ2-1 15 TRBV6-5 few CASSDSSASYNEQFF TGTGCCAGCAGTGACTCTAGCGCCTCCTACAATGAGCAGTTCTTC
TRBD2 TRBJ2-7 18 TRBV18 NA CASSRTQGLAGTNYEQYF TGTGCCAGCTCACGGACGCAGGGACTAGCGGGTACCAACTACGAGCAGTACTTC
NA TRBJ2-5 14 TRBV5-1 NA CASSLGLGESPGNF TGCGCCAGCAGCTTGGGACTAGGGGAATCTCCAGGGAACTTC
TRBD2 TRBJ2-7 18 TRBV30 NA CAWSAARTSFSSSYEQYF TGTGCCTGGAGTGCCGCGCGGACTAGCTTTTCGAGCTCCTACGAGCAGTACTTC
NA TRBJ2-2 14 TRBV19 NA CASSIVGRGGELFF TGTGCCAGTAGTATAGTTGGTAGGGGCGGGGAGCTGTTTTTT
TRBD2 TRBJ2-7 17 TRBV19 NA CASSIGSNGRPRDEQYF TGTGCCAGTAGTATAGGTTCAAACGGGAGGCCCAGGGATGAGCAGTACTTC